This TCR beta chain was sequenced in a study of cytomegalovirus exposure and HLA in healthy donors. Study as a whole: About 85 million unique TCRs from HLA-typed donors were held in an early release of data. Study-wide findings and caveats: Presence/absence analyses treated sequencing depth as roughly uniform across donors. Follow-up analysis found HLA locus-dependent TCR association rates, highest for DRB1 and lowest for HLA-C.

The CDR3 extends over 12 amino acids. V lost 7 bases to trimming and J lost 5 bases, with 13 bases between them. Germline V CDR1 and CDR2: SQVTM, ANQGSEA. This clone has just a few counts. Its target is not known. The PCR made use of 60 Vbeta and 13 Jbeta primers. Clones were read by immunoSEQ multiplex PCR, and TCRdb kept only the in-frame ones, dropping some. The sample carries about 110,000 clones, 76% recorded once. What was sequenced was PBMCs. The sequence came from a woman aged 45-59 years in good health and CMV-seropositive. The V call is TRBV29-1, the J call TRBJ2-3; tentative D call: TRBD2 (6 bases). The CDR3 spells CSARDSGDTQYF. The CDR3 DNA reads as TGCAGCGCGCGGGACTCAGGAGATACGCAGTATTTT.